This is a list of T cell receptor beta chains from one sample in a study of cytomegalovirus exposure and HLA in healthy donors. Sequencing was performed with immunoSEQ multiplex PCR; in TCRdb, only in-frame clones are kept and a portion is missing. The profile shows around 180,000 clones, less than 75% of them singletons. Sequenced: PBMCs. These receptor sequences come from a girl aged 5-17 years in good health and CMV-seronegative. The CDR3 runs from the conserved cysteine through the conserved F or W. D genes are given only for firm matches. The size of a clone is reported for some rows only, either as once, few or many, or as a class for expanded clones.

>TRBV27|TRBJ2-7|TRBD1|-
CASSPGQAGTEQYF
TGTGCCAGCAGCCCGGGACAGGCCGGGACCGAGCAGTACTTC
>TRBV7-9|TRBJ2-5|TRBD1|-
CASSSRDRERETQYF
TGTGCCAGCAGCTCCCGGGACAGGGAGAGAGAGACCCAGTACTTC
>TRBV5-6|TRBJ1-2|-|-
CASSLEEGYTF
TGTGCCAGCAGCTTGGAAGAGGGCTACACCTTC
>TRBV6-5|TRBJ2-1|TRBD1|once
CASSPTGGSYNEQFF
TGTGCCAGCAGCCCAACAGGGGGCTCCTACAATGAGCAGTTCTTC
>TRBV10-1|TRBJ1-2|-|-
CASTEPGECGYTF
TGCGCCAGCACCGAACCGGGGGAATGCGGCTACACCTTC
>TRBV5-1|TRBJ1-5|-|-
CASRRDSNQPQHF
TGCGCCAGCAGGCGCGACAGCAATCAGCCTCAGCATTTT
>TRBV2|TRBJ2-1|-|-
CASRGGGNEQFF
TGTGCCAGCAGAGGGGGGGGCAATGAGCAGTTCTTC
>TRBV19|TRBJ1-2|-|-
CASSITRVFNYGYTF
TGTGCCAGTAGTATTACGCGGGTCTTTAACTATGGCTACACCTTC
>TRBV25-1|TRBJ2-7|-|-
CASSHYEQYF
TGTGCCAGCAGCCACTACGAGCAGTACTTC
>TRBV5-4|TRBJ2-7|-|-
CASSPDSQFYEQYF
TGTGCCAGCAGCCCCGACAGCCAATTCTACGAGCAGTACTTC
>TRBV6-5|TRBJ1-3|-|-
CASKDSSTSGNTIYF
TGTGCCAGCAAGGACAGCTCGACCTCTGGAAACACCATATATTTT
>TRBV7-7|TRBJ2-1|-|few
CASSHQGTNEQFF
TGTGCTAGCAGCCACCAGGGGACGAATGAGCAGTTCTTC